Each of the 11 T cell receptor beta chains below was sequenced from the same sample in a study of OX40 agonist ivuxolimab in advanced cancers. Using immunoSEQ multiplex PCR, the repertoire was profiled, and TCRdb retains in-frame clones only, with some absent. Of approximately 76,000 clones listed, 85% are singletons. The specimen was CD4+ or CD8+ T cells sorted from blood, collected in a trial of the OX40 agonist ivuxolimab. The source of these receptors is an adult with an advanced solid tumor such as melanoma, head and neck, liver or kidney cancer.

The chain has TRBV10-2 and TRBJ1-1, with 11 nucleotides matching TRBD1. The germline V gene encodes CDR1 WSHSY and CDR2 SAAADI. With 7 bases clipped from V and 4 bases from J, the junction kept 5 bases outside the gene matches. There are 14 residues in the CDR3. CDR3 loop: CASTSGTGGTEAFF. DNA of the CDR3: TGCGCCAGCACGTCCGGGACAGGGGGCACTGAAGCTTTCTTT.

This rearrangement joins TRBV11-2 to TRBJ1-3; 8 bases align to TRBD1. V gave up 1 base and J gave up 0 bases; unmatched junction bases: 8. CDR1 is SGHAT, CDR2 FQNNGV, per germline. This CDR3 contains 18 residues. This CDR3 is CASSLALLTGGSGNTIYF. The CDR3 DNA reads TGTGCCAGCAGCTTAGCCCTTCTCACAGGGGGCTCTGGAAACACCATATATTTT.

This chain uses TRBV6-5 with TRBJ2-7; 11 nucleotides match TRBD2. Germline CDR1 reads MNHEY; CDR2 reads SVGAGI. The CDR3 consists of 15 residues. The V and J ends lost 2 bases and 3 bases, in that order; junction bases with no gene match: 3. The CDR3 nucleotides are TGTGCCAGCAGTTACCCGCTAGCGGGGGGCTACGAGCAGTACTTC. Its protein product is CASSYPLAGGYEQYF.

The V gene is TRBV7-9, the J gene TRBJ1-2, with D perhaps TRBD1 (6 bases). Trimming removed 6 bases from V and 3 bases from J, with 11 bases in between. In germline, CDR1 is SEHNR, CDR2 FQNEAQ (reference sequence). The CDR3 consists of 13 residues. The CDR3 loop is CASSPGAHYGYTF. CDR3 coding DNA: TGTGCCAGCAGTCCAGGGGCCCACTATGGCTACACCTTC.

This sequence joins TRBV7-2 and TRBJ2-7; unclear D gene. CDR3 length equals 13 residues. The V gene's germline CDR1 is SGHTA and CDR2 FQGNSA. Trimming pared 0 bases from V and 4 bases from J, leaving 7 bases between. In DNA form, the CDR3 reads TGTGCCAGCAGCTTAGCGCAGGTTTACGAGCAGTACTTC. Translating it yields CASSLAQVYEQYF.

The chain recombines TRBV6-6 with TRBJ2-7, with 12 bases that match TRBD1. V gave up 6 bases and J gave up 6 bases; unmatched junction bases: 6. Germline assignment: CDR1 MNHNY and CDR2 SVGAGI (reference sequence). The CDR3 spans 14 residues. Here the CDR3 DNA reads TGTGCCAGCAGGTCCGGGACAGGGGGCTCCGAGCAGTACTTC. This sequence encodes CASRSGTGGSEQYF.

The chain links TRBV7-2 to TRBJ2-3; D possibly uses TRBD1 or TRBD2 (5 bases each). Germline V gene lookup returns CDR1 SGHTA and CDR2 FQGNSA. CDR3 size: 14 residues. Between the trimmed V and J ends, which lost 5 bases and 6 bases, there was a span of 15 bases. The CDR3 sequence is CASSPGTRRDTQYF. In nucleotides, the CDR3 is TGTGCCAGCAGCCCTGGGACCCGAAGGGATACGCAGTATTTT.

The chain has TRBV5-1 and TRBJ1-4, with D possibly being TRBD1 (5 bases). Germline CDR1 SGHRS, CDR2 YFSETQ. This CDR3 region has 15 residues. V was trimmed by 4 bases and J by 8 bases, leaving 18 bases between them. The CDR3 DNA follows: TGCGCCAGCAGCCCCTTGGGACCGCCCCCGGAAAAACTGTTTTTT. This translates into CASSPLGPPPEKLFF.

This clone was recorded a few times. V and J are TRBV7-2 and TRBJ1-2; 7 nucleotides line up with TRBD1. This CDR3 region has 16 residues. The germline gives CDR1 SGHTA, CDR2 FQGNSA. J gave up 4 bases and V 1 base, and 9 bases lay outside the gene matches. Written as DNA, the CDR3 is TGTGCCAGCAGCTTAGTTTCGGGACAGACCCTCTATGGCTACACCTTC. Translation: CASSLVSGQTLYGYTF.

This clone was seen a few times. CDR3 DNA sequence: TGTGCCAGCAGCCACCGACTAGCGGGGGAGAGCACAGATACGCAGTATTTT. Translating gives CASSHRLAGESTDTQYF. This sequence joins TRBV4-2 and TRBJ2-3; TRBD2 matches 12 bases. Germline V gene sequence: CDR1 LGHNA, CDR2 YNFKEQ. This CDR3 has 17 amino acids. V lost 3 bases to trimming and J lost 0 bases; unmatched junction nucleotides: 4.

The chain employs TRBV6-5 and TRBJ2-7; D not certain. Trimming cost V 6 bases and J 0 bases, with 12 bases left between them. There are 14 residues in the CDR3. The V gene's germline CDR1 is MNHEY and CDR2 SVGAGI. DNA for the CDR3: TGTGCCAGCAGCCGGACGGATAGCTCCTACGAGCAGTACTTC. It yields the protein CASSRTDSSYEQYF.